This TCR beta chain was captured in a study of blood T cell repertoires in COVID-19. Study background: Material from acute and convalescent COVID-19 was sourced from the United States, Italy and Spain. PBMCs, B-cell-depleted T cells, or T cells were the source of the cDNA or gDNA that made up the material.

The trim removed 6 bases at V and 6 bases at J, leaving 11 bases unmatched. The germline V gene has CDR1 SGHNT and CDR2 YYREEE (reference sequence). The CDR3 spans 14 residues. Recovered participants had two consecutive negative NP/OP PCR tests, healthcare professional clearance, or symptom resolution. Original data processing: Amplified reference gene primers provided the basis for estimating nucleated cell counts. Data came from immunoSEQ multiplex PCR; TCRdb stores just in-frame clones and leaves some out. That table supplies the V and J calls and clone size; D and trimming were determined from the DNA. There are around 150,000 clones in the sample; over 70% occur only once, and 13% lies in the top ten.

Source material: PBMCs or T cells enriched from blood (not recorded which). V gene TRBV5-4 combines with J gene TRBJ1-1; 7 nucleotides align to TRBD1. The source is a woman aged 55-69 years who had recovered from COVID-19. CDR3 DNA: TGTGCCAGCACCGAGACAGGGTCGAGGGCTGAAGCTTTCTTT. It codes for CASTETGSRAEAFF. The full variable domain, with the rest looked up from reference TRBV5-4 and TRBJ1-1, is ETGVTQSPTHLIKTRGQQVTLRCSSQSGHNTVSWYQQALGQGPQFIFQYYREEENGRGNFPPRFSGLQFPNYSSELNVNALELDDSALYLCASTETGSRAEAFFGQGTRLTVV.